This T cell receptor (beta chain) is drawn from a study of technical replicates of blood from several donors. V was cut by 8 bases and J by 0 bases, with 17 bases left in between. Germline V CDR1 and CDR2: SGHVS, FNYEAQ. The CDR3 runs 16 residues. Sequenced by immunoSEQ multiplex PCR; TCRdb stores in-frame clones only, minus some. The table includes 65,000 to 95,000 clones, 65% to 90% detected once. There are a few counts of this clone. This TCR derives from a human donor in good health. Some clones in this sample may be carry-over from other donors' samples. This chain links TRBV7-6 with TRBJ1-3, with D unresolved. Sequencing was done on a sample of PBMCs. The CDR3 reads CASSARLTNSGNTIYF. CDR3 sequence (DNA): TGTGCCAGCTCGGCCAGACTAACTAACTCTGGAAACACCATATATTTT.